What follows describes a single TCR beta chain. The antigen this receptor binds is unknown. Per-base qualities were not stored, and no clone one base away is much larger. The sample comes from a study of OX40 agonist ivuxolimab in advanced cancers. Notes on the research overall: The costimulatory receptor OX40 (CD134) was targeted by ivuxolimab, a fully human IgG2 agonistic monoclonal antibody. The point of sequencing TCRbeta in the periphery was to test whether ivuxolimab changed TCR sequence diversity and drove clonal T-cell expansion. The paper reports the monotherapy dose-escalation portion (N ≈ 50 patients) of the phase I ivuxolimab trial. The dose-escalation cohort was over 70% male with a mean age of about 65 years, ranging from roughly 20 to 85. Patients were allowed to have had prior anti-PD-1, anti-PD-L1 or anti-CTLA-4 therapy, and approximately 41% of the dose-escalation patients had previously received checkpoint inhibitors. Partial responses occurred in three dose-escalation patients: two with cutaneous melanoma and one with hepatocellular carcinoma. Of the roughly 50 dose-escalation patients, hepatocellular carcinoma was present in approximately 20, melanoma in around 15, renal cell carcinoma in 9 and head and neck cancer in 9. Intravenous ivuxolimab was administered to patients every 2 weeks at six dose levels: 0.01, 0.1, 0.3, 1.5, 3 and 10 mg/kg. The full study reports these points: In the 0.1-3.0 mg/kg groups, partial responders had among the lowest normalized peripheral clonal expansion, particularly in CD8+ T cells. Clonal expansion of both CD4+ and CD8+ blood T cells was observed from baseline to week 6 at doses 0.1 to 3.0 mg/kg. Low levels of normalized T-cell clonal expansion were also seen in some patients who did not respond. Antigen specificity was not determined for the clonally expanded peripheral T cells. After ivuxolimab, CD8+ T cells had more expanded clones than CD4+ T cells on average.

The trial excluded patients who had a history of autoimmune disease or who were on systemic immunosuppression. Peripheral blood for TCR sequencing was drawn from every dose cohort at baseline, at cycle 4 day 1 and at cycle 7 day 1. Samples came from an open-label, multicenter, first-in-human phase I dose-escalation trial of ivuxolimab. Adults with locally advanced or metastatic head and neck squamous cell, hepatocellular, melanoma or renal cell carcinoma were enrolled in the trial. Before TCR sequencing, CD4+ T cells and CD8+ T cells from peripheral blood were sorted into separate populations. V and J are truncated by 8 bases and 3 bases respectively, leaving an intervening sequence of 13 bases. The CDR3 runs 14 amino acids, cysteine and phenylalanine included. Solely the CDR3 DNA is kept, with 42 bases framed from the first base. The germline V gene (reference sequence) provides CDR1 MNHEY and CDR2 SMNVEV.

Genomic DNA was isolated from the sorted cells so that the TCRbeta CDR3 region could be sequenced. The immunoSEQ Assay was used for sequencing of TCRbeta CDR3 regions. Here the immuneACCESS table is served through TCRdb, limited to in-frame sequences with V and J called. Missing clones are a known gap in these copies; in checked studies unresolved V genes cover under half, and the rest lacks a known reason. The sample table holds 73,000 or so clones, of which over 75% were seen once. Less than 0.8% of the sample belongs to the ten largest clones. Recombination joined TRBV27 with TRBJ1-4, with no D gene named confidently. Sequences were derived from CD4+ or CD8+ T cells sorted from blood, sampled in a trial of the OX40 agonist ivuxolimab. The receptor comes from an adult with an advanced solid tumor such as melanoma, head and neck, liver or kidney cancer. In nucleotide form, the sequence is TGTGCCAGCTCAAGTGCAAGGGCTAATGAAAAACTGTTTTTT. The encoded protein is CASSSARANEKLFF.